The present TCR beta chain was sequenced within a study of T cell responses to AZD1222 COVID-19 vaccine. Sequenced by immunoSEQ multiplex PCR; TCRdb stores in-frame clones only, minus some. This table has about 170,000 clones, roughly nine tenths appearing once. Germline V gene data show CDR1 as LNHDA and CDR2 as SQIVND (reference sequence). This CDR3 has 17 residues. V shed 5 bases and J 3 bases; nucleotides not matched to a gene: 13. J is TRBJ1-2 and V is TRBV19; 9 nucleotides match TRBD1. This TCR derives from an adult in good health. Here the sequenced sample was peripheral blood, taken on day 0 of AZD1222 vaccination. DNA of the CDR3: TGTGCCAGTAGTCCTTGGACAGGGGACCGTATATACTATGGCTACACCTTC. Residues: CASSPWTGDRIYYGYTF.